These T cell receptor beta chains were read from a single sample in a study of blood T cells in healthy people across ages. Via MiXCR, TCRdb re-called the 5' RACE reads, giving one row per CDR3 protein. Seen here are about 590,000 distinct CDR3 sequences, under 30% observed once, and the top ten hold more than 15%. The source material was blood. Receptors were obtained from a woman of 80 years or more in good health. Each CDR3 is given with its conserved first and last residue. D genes are given only for firm matches. Size tells how often a clone was seen (once, few, many) or the class of an expanded clone, and some rows leave it out.

d_gene,j_gene,abundance,v_gene,CDR3aa,CDR3nt
-,TRBJ1-1,-,TRBV12-3/TRBV12-4,CASSFKQDTEAFF,TGTGCCAGCAGTTTTAAACAGGACACTGAAGCTTTCTTT
-,TRBJ1-6,few,TRBV6-2/TRBV6-3,CASTLRSSSSYNSPLHF,TGTGCCAGCACCTTAAGGTCATCGAGCTCCTATAATTCACCCCTCCACTTT
-,TRBJ1-2,-,TRBV4-1,CASSQDPELHYGYTF,TGCGCCAGCAGCCAAGATCCGGAACTGCACTATGGCTACACCTTC
-,TRBJ1-1,many,TRBV2,CASSEDRDTEAFF,TGTGCCAGCAGTGAAGACCGGGACACTGAAGCTTTCTTT
-,TRBJ2-3,many,TRBV7-2,CASSLVAASTDTQYF,TGTGCCAGCAGCTTAGTAGCGGCTAGCACAGATACGCAGTATTTT
-,TRBJ2-5,many,TRBV2,CASSWQAPETQYF,TGTGCCAGCAGCTGGCAAGCCCCGGAGACCCAGTACTTC
TRBD1,TRBJ1-4,-,TRBV9,CASSAGTGGEKLFF,TGTGCCAGCAGCGCTGGGACAGGGGGTGAAAAACTGTTTTTT
-,TRBJ2-7,-,TRBV20-1,CSARDRGTWGEQYF,TGCAGTGCTAGAGATCGGGGGACGTGGGGAGAGCAGTACTTC
-,TRBJ2-2,few,TRBV30,CAWSRLRTGELFF,TGTGCCTGGAGCCGCCTTAGGACCGGGGAGCTGTTTTTT
-,TRBJ2-1,-,TRBV6-5,CASSTGPWGEQFF,TGTGCCAGCAGTACGGGACCGTGGGGTGAGCAGTTCTTC
-,TRBJ1-2,-,TRBV30,CAWSIGSGYTF,TGTGCCTGGAGTATAGGAAGTGGCTACACCTTC
-,TRBJ2-5,-,TRBV29-1,CSVEGGRNQETQYF,TGCAGCGTTGAAGGGGGCAGGAATCAAGAGACCCAGTACTTC
TRBD1,TRBJ1-4,-,TRBV7-9,CASSRRQGTNEKLFF,TGTGCCAGCAGCAGACGACAGGGAACTAATGAAAAACTGTTTTTT
-,TRBJ2-4,-,TRBV7-2,CASSRGPKNIQYF,TGTGCCAGCAGCCGGGGTCCCAAAAACATTCAGTACTTC
TRBD1,TRBJ1-4,few,TRBV2,CASRDRARANEKLFF,TGTGCCAGCAGGGACAGGGCCAGGGCTAATGAAAAACTGTTTTTT
-,TRBJ2-1,once,TRBV5-1,CASSPHNYNGQFF,TGCGCCAGCAGCCCCCATAACTACAATGGGCAGTTCTTC
-,TRBJ2-3,many,TRBV28,CASTPPGIDTQYF,TGTGCCAGCACTCCGCCCGGAATAGATACGCAGTATTTT
-,TRBJ2-4,-,TRBV7-9,CASSLDPGAENIQYF,TGTGCCAGCAGCTTAGATCCGGGGGCTGAAAACATTCAGTACTTC
-,TRBJ2-7,-,TRBV5-5,CASSEDSRSYEQYF,TGTGCCAGCAGCGAGGACTCCCGCTCCTACGAGCAGTACTTC
-,TRBJ2-7,many,TRBV21-1,CATGGHPAEQYF,TGTGCCACTGGAGGACATCCGGCCGAGCAGTACTTC
TRBD1,TRBJ1-2,many,TRBV20-1,CSASKGQSSLDYGYTF,TGCAGTGCTTCTAAGGGACAGTCCTCCCTGGACTATGGCTACACCTTC
-,TRBJ1-4,many,TRBV7-2,CASSLVGQRNEKLFF,TGTGCCAGCAGCTTAGTAGGACAACGTAATGAAAAACTGTTTTTT
TRBD1,TRBJ1-2,many,TRBV6-5,CASRATRGQGGYTF,TGTGCCAGCAGAGCGACCAGGGGGCAGGGAGGCTACACCTTC
-,TRBJ1-2,many,TRBV9,CASSVEQGNYGYTF,TGTGCCAGCAGCGTTGAGCAGGGAAACTATGGCTACACCTTC
TRBD1,TRBJ1-2,many,TRBV25-1,CASSGTGVGYGYTF,TGTGCCAGCAGTGGAACAGGGGTAGGGTATGGCTACACCTTC
-,TRBJ1-3,-,TRBV27,CASSSIQDFGNTIYF,TGTGCCAGCAGTTCCATACAGGATTTTGGAAACACCATATATTTT
TRBD2,TRBJ2-5,few,TRBV27,CASTYLAGGRNEQYF,TGTGCCAGCACCTATTTAGCGGGGGGGCGCAATGAGCAGTACTTC
-,TRBJ2-2,-,TRBV5-1,CASSLAGTLNTGERFF,TGCGCCAGCAGCTTGGCCGGGACGCTGAACACCGGGGAGCGGTTTTTT
TRBD2,TRBJ2-5,-,TRBV30,CAWIRASGARETQYF,TGTGCCTGGATTCGCGCTAGCGGGGCTAGAGAGACCCAGTACTTC
-,TRBJ2-1,-,TRBV6-2/TRBV6-3,CASSYGGVSYNEQFF,TGTGCCAGCAGTTATGGCGGGGTAAGCTACAATGAGCAGTTCTTC